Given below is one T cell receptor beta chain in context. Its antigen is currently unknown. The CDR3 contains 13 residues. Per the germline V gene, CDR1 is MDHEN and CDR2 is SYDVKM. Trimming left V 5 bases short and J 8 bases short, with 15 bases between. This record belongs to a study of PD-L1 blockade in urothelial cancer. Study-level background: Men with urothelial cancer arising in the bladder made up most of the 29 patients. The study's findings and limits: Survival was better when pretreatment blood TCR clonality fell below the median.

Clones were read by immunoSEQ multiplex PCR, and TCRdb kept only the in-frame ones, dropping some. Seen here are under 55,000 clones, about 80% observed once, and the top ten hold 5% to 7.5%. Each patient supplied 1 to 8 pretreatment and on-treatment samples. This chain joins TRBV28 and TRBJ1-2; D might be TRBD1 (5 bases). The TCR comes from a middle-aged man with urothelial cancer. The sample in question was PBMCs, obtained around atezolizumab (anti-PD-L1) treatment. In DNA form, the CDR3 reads TGTGCCAGCAGTACCGGGACTGCAACGGGCTACACCTTC. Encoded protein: CASSTGTATGYTF.